This T cell receptor beta chain was obtained from a study of siplizumab effects on memory and regulatory T cells. Libraries were prepared by immunoSEQ multiplex PCR; TCRdb keeps only in-frame clonotypes and omits some of them. Counted here are around 100,000 clones, 85% to 95% occurring once; the ten biggest clones make up around 0.31%. The V end was cut by 8 bases, the J end by 4 bases, with 14 bases between. This CDR3 comprises 13 residues. CDR1 and CDR2 (germline): MNHEY, SVGAGI. The chain combines TRBV6-5 with TRBJ1-1; no reliable D call. The origin of this receptor is a human donor in good health. The source material was non-Treg CD4+ T cells sorted from blood. The CDR3: CASSDNLGTEAFF. CDR3 in DNA: TGTGCCAGCTCAGACAATCTGGGCACTGAAGCTTTCTTT.